This TCR beta chain was obtained from a study of T cells in Graves' hyperthyroidism and ophthalmopathy (dated by TCRdb to between 2018 and 2021). Broadly, across the study: Peripheral blood was collected at initial diagnosis, before any treatment. To identify TCR V-J signatures that set the groups apart, the researchers used a discovery cohort of 90 to 100 patients, made up of 43 with Graves' ophthalmopathy and around 58 with stable Graves' hyperthyroidism. Whether ophthalmopathy could be predicted prospectively was tested in an independent validation cohort made up of under 20 hyperthyroidism patients plus 17 patients who later progressed to ophthalmopathy. The approximately 100 discovery patients were randomly split 7:3 into training and test sets. The study also compared thyroid tissue and blood T-cell repertoires from a handful of Graves' hyperthyroidism patients. After sampling, hyperthyroidism patients received methimazole starting at 30 mg daily, and ophthalmopathy patients received high-dose intravenous methylprednisolone. TCR Vbeta CDR3 sequencing of 130 to 150 peripheral blood samples (43 ophthalmopathy, around 80 hyperthyroidism and some 17 progressor patients) is reported in the paper.

Ophthalmopathy patients had moderately to severely active disease, Clinical Activity Score of at least 3, NOSPECS grade of at least 4, and duration under 3 months. The study excluded patients with uncontrolled infections, other autoimmune diseases, pregnancy or lactation. Diagnoses relied on clinical symptoms, serum thyroxine and TRAb, thyroid ultrasound and orbital computed tomography. Ficoll-Paque density gradient centrifugation was used to isolate PBMCs from under 11 ml of fresh peripheral blood. Total RNA was extracted using Trizol reagent, and RNA quality was assessed on an Agilent 2100 Bioanalyzer. Ten or more counts support this clonotype. The antigen this receptor binds is unknown. Base quality data are lacking; no much larger clone is found one base away. The germline V gene gives CDR1 as SGHTA and CDR2 as FQGNSA. V and J are truncated by 1 base and 0 bases respectively, leaving an intervening sequence of 4 bases. The CDR3 runs 13 amino acids, cysteine and phenylalanine included. Only the CDR3 DNA is retained, 39 bases long and in frame from the first base.

The research as a whole found: Sample size was not statistically predetermined, and investigators were not blinded to group allocation. In validation, progression to ophthalmopathy was predicted by the model with nearly 71% sensitivity and 72% to 80% specificity, a median of roughly 6.4 months before onset. Most expanded thyroid clonotypes (frequency above 0.001) were also detected in blood, a finding suggesting that blood repertoires may reflect thyroid immune responses. In cross-validation, a model built on a 13 V-J signature told ophthalmopathy apart from stable hyperthyroidism with roughly 87% sensitivity and about 81% specificity, and in testing the same model reached 80%/75%.

Amplification of TCR beta CDR3 regions was carried out from RNA transcripts. The TCR CDR3 was subjected to a first round of RT-PCR using the HTBI primer set and the Qiagen OneStep RT-PCR kit. Libraries were constructed in a second round of multiplex PCR, after which size selection and purification were carried out. Sequencing of the libraries was done on an Illumina HiSeq2000 using paired-end 100 bp reads. Per the authors' processing: SOAPnuke was used to process the raw data, removing reads that contained adapters or uncalled bases, had a mean Phred below 15, or lacked an exact match to the constant primer or identifier. COPE v1.2.5 was used to merge high-quality paired reads, and clonotypes were defined as unique nucleotide sequences. MiTCR v1.1 was used to align clonotypes to the IMGT TRBV, TRBD and TRBJ reference segments. Analysis was restricted to V-J combinations with a frequency above 0.0001, which covered about 99% of repertoires. A TCS score was defined as the ratio between F50 (clonal expansion) and ExV (chaos), using BLOSUM62-based TCRdist between CDR3 peptides within each V-J. Welch's t-statistics and random forest reduced around 550 V-J features to 10 to 15, which were used in a naive Bayes classifier (R e1071). Through fastp at Q25 and MiXCR, TCRdb rebuilt clones from the public reads, retaining in-frame beta chains. Each CDR3 protein gets just one entry, which takes the most common genes and DNA from the rows behind it. TCRdb's processing, not the study's, gives the V and J calls here. This sample holds around 540,000 distinct CDR3 sequences; about 15% were observed only once. The ten largest make up about 29% of the sample.

The origin of this receptor is a woman aged 25-40 years with Graves' ophthalmopathy. The rearrangement combines TRBV7-2 with TRBJ2-7, with no reliable assignment of the D segment. The sample comprised blood. The CDR3 reads CASSLVSSYEQYF. The DNA reads TGTGCCAGCAGCTTAGTCTCCTCCTACGAGCAGTACTTC.